This T cell receptor (beta chain) was profiled in a study of T-cell memory formation after mild COVID-19. The CDR3 is 12 residues long. Looked up from germline, CDR1 is LGHDT and CDR2 is YNNKEL (reference sequence). The V and J ends lost 0 bases and 4 bases respectively, with 3 bases between them. Ten or more counts support this clonotype. TCRdb fed the 5' RACE reads into MiXCR, producing one record per CDR3 protein. The sample includes approximately 490,000 distinct CDR3 sequences, roughly 20% of them seen just once. This clonotype originated in an adult woman who had mild COVID-19 (a few samples of this study predate the infection). Cell type and time point are not known. The sample was PBMCs or a T cell subset sorted from them (not recorded which). This sequence joins TRBV3-1 and TRBJ2-5; D gene ambiguous. The CDR3: CASSQDRETQYF. CDR3 nucleotide sequence: TGTGCCAGCAGCCAAGATAGAGAGACCCAGTACTTC.